Sequencing of this TCR beta chain was carried out in a study of cytomegalovirus exposure and HLA in healthy donors. The trim removed 6 bases at V and 2 bases at J, leaving 14 bases unmatched. Per germline, CDR1 LGHNT and CDR2 FRNRAP. The CDR3 extends over 17 amino acids. Donors counted as nominally healthy when sampled, yet unrecorded immune exposures were likely. Study-level results: Earlier analysis looked at TCR beta V segments, and most were productive about 90% or about 30% of the time. As was reported, the HLA-A and HLA-B alleles of most subjects were accurately predicted from TCR beta sequences.

60 Vbeta and 13 Jbeta primers were used in PCR. The table came from immunoSEQ multiplex PCR; TCRdb's copy has only in-frame clones and leaves some out. This sample has about 110,000 clones, with more than 60% found just once. Points on this clone: Its matching antigen is unknown.

This chain links TRBV12-5 with TRBJ2-7; 9 positions agree with TRBD1. This receptor was taken from a woman aged 40-49 years in good health and CMV-seronegative. Sample: PBMCs. As DNA, the CDR3 is TGTGCTAGTGGCCGACCCGGACAGGGGACGACCACCTACGAGCAGTACTTC. This codes for CASGRPGQGTTTYEQYF.